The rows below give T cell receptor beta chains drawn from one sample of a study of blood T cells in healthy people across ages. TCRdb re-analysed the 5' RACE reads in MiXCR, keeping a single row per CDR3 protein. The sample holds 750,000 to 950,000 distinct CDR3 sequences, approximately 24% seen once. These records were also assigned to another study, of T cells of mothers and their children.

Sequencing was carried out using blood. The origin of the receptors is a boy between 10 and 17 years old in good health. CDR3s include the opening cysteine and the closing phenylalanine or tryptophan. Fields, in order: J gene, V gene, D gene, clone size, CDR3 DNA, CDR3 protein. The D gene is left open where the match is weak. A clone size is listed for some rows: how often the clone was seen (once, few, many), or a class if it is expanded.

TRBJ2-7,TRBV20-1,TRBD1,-,TGCAGTGCTCGAGGACAGGCGAGCTCCTACGAGCAGTACTTC,CSARGQASSYEQYF
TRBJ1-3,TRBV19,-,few,TGTGCCAGCTCCCAAGGATACTCTGGAAACACCATATATTTT,CASSQGYSGNTIYF
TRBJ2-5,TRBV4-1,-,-,TGCGCCAGCAGCCACCCCGGACAGAGGAAGGGGCAGTACTTC,CASSHPGQRKGQYF
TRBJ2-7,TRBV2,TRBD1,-,TGTGCCAGTAATCGACAGGGCAGCTCCTACGAGCAGTACTTC,CASNRQGSSYEQYF
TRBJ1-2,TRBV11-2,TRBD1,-,TGTGCCAGCAGCCCCGGGACAGGGGGCGCAATCTATGGCTACACCTTC,CASSPGTGGAIYGYTF
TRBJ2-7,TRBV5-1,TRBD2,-,TGCGCCAGCAGCTTGATAGCGGGGCAGACCTACGAGCAGTACTTC,CASSLIAGQTYEQYF
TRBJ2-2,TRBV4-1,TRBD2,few,TGCGCCAGCAGGGACGGGACTAGCGAGGGCGGGGAGCTGTTTTTT,CASRDGTSEGGELFF
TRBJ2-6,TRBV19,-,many,TGTGCCAGTAGTATAATCGGGTCCGGGGCCAACGTCCTGACTTTC,CASSIIGSGANVLTF
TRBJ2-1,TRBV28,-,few,TGTGCCAGCAGTTTAGGGGGCCCAACATCCGCGAGTGAGCAGTTCTTC,CASSLGGPTSASEQFF
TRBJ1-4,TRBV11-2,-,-,TGTGCCAGCAGCTTAGGGGGCTCGCCAGGAAAACTGTTTTTT,CASSLGGSPGKLFF
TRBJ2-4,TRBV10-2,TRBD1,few,TGCGCCAGCAGAACCACAGGGGCGATAGCCAAAAACATTCAGTACTTC,CASRTTGAIAKNIQYF
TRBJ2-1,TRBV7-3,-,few,TGTGCCAGCAGCAAAGGGTGGGGGCGACCCCACAATGAGCAGTTCTTC,CASSKGWGRPHNEQFF
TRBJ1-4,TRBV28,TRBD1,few,TGTGCCAGCAACAGGGGGCACGAAAAACTGTTTTTT,CASNRGHEKLFF
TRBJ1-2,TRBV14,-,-,TGTGCCAGCAGCCAACAACAAGACTATGGCTACACCTTC,CASSQQQDYGYTF
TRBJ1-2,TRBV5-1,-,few,TGCGCCAGCAGCGGCACAGGGAAGGGCTACACCTTC,CASSGTGKGYTF
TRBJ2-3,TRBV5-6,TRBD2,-,TGTGCCAGCAGCGAGCCGGGACTAGGAACAGATACGCAGTATTTT,CASSEPGLGTDTQYF
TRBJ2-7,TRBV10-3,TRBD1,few,TGTGCCATCAGCCCCCGGACAGGGGGGTTCACCTACGAGCAGTACTTC,CAISPRTGGFTYEQYF
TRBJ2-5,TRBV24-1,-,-,TGTGCCACCAGGACATCGCTCCAAGAGACCCAGTACTTC,CATRTSLQETQYF
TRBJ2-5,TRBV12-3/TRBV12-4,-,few,TGTACCAGCAGTTTCCGTGGGCTAGCAGGGGAGACCCAGTACTTC,CTSSFRGLAGETQYF
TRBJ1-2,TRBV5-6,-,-,TGTGCCAGCAGCTTGTTTGCTGGCTACACCTTC,CASSLFAGYTF